The rows below give T cell receptor beta chains drawn from one sample of a study of beta chain features in type 1 diabetes. The repertoire was sequenced with immunoSEQ multiplex PCR; TCRdb's copy has only in-frame clones and lacks some. The profile shows 120,000 to 150,000 clones, around an eighth of them singletons. The sequenced sample was central memory CD4+ T cells from blood. These receptors originate from a man younger than 35 with type 1 diabetes. Each CDR3 is given with its conserved first and last residue. Fields, in order: CDR3 DNA, CDR3 protein, CDR3 length, V gene, clone size, D gene, J gene. The D gene is left open where the match is weak. Clone size, where shown, is once, few, many, or a class for clones that have expanded.

TGCGCCAGCAGATCGGGACAGGGTAGTTCAGATACGCAGTATTTT | CASRSGQGSSDTQYF | 15 | TRBV5-1 | . | TRBD1 | TRBJ2-3
TGTGCCTGGAGTAGGATGACCTACGAGCAGTACTTC | CAWSRMTYEQYF | 12 | TRBV30 | few | . | TRBJ2-7
TGTGCCAGCAGCCGGCCGAGGGCGGGGAGCTCCTACAATGAGCAGTTCTTC | CASSRPRAGSSYNEQFF | 17 | TRBV4-2 | . | . | TRBJ2-1
TGTGCCAGCAGCCATAGACCGACCGGGGAGCTGTTTTTT | CASSHRPTGELFF | 13 | TRBV7-2 | few | . | TRBJ2-2
TGTGCCAGCAGCTTAAACGCTCATACAGATACGCAGTATTTT | CASSLNAHTDTQYF | 14 | TRBV7-6 | few | . | TRBJ2-3
TGCGCCAGCAGCCCCGGACAGGGGAATTATGGCTACACCTTC | CASSPGQGNYGYTF | 14 | TRBV5-1 | few | TRBD1 | TRBJ1-2
TGTGCCAGCAGCCGCGGGGGGAGTGAGCAGTTCTTC | CASSRGGSEQFF | 12 | TRBV4-2 | . | TRBD2 | TRBJ2-1
TGTGCCAGCAGTCCGGGACAGGTAGCCTATGGCTACACCTTC | CASSPGQVAYGYTF | 14 | TRBV6-5 | . | TRBD1 | TRBJ1-2
TGTGCCAGCAGTTACCCAGGGGGGACTGAAGCTTTCTTT | CASSYPGGTEAFF | 13 | TRBV6-5 | few | TRBD1 | TRBJ1-1
TGTGCCGGCTCCGAAGGGGGCAGCAATTCACCCCTCCACTTT | CAGSEGGSNSPLHF | 14 | TRBV9 | . | TRBD1 | TRBJ1-6
TGTGCCAGCAGCCAAGACAGGGGAAGATACGAGCAGTACTTC | CASSQDRGRYEQYF | 14 | TRBV14 | many | . | TRBJ2-7
TGTGCCAGCAGCACCAGAGGACAGACTTCGTTTTCTTTTCCGAACACTGAAGCTTTCTTT | CASSTRGQTSFSFPNTEAFF | 20 | TRBV21-1 | . | . | TRBJ1-1
TGTGCCAGCAGCCGTCCGGGGTACGAGCAGTACTTC | CASSRPGYEQYF | 12 | TRBV7-2 | few | . | TRBJ2-7
TGTGCCATCAGTGAGAAGGGAGATACGCAGTATTTT | CAISEKGDTQYF | 12 | TRBV10-3 | few | . | TRBJ2-3
TGTGCCAGCAGCCTAGGACAGGGCATAAACGGGTATGAGCAGTTCTTC | CASSLGQGINGYEQFF | 16 | TRBV7-6 | . | TRBD1 | TRBJ2-1
TGTGCCAGCAGTCCCGGACCGGCGGTCGACGAGCAGTACTTC | CASSPGPAVDEQYF | 14 | TRBV28 | many | . | TRBJ2-7
TGTGCCTGGAGAGGTGGGGCAGGGGGCTGGATGAACACTGAAGCTTTCTTT | CAWRGGAGGWMNTEAFF | 17 | TRBV30 | few | TRBD1 | TRBJ1-1
TGTGCCAGCAGCCAGGACGAGACAACTAATGAAAAACTGTTTTTT | CASSQDETTNEKLFF | 15 | TRBV6-5 | . | . | TRBJ1-4
TGTGCCAGCAGCTGGAAGGCCGGGGCTAGCTCCTACGAGCAGTACTTC | CASSWKAGASSYEQYF | 16 | TRBV7-8 | few | . | TRBJ2-7
TGTGCCAGCAGTCTGCTTGCGGGACAGAACAATGAGCAGTTCTTC | CASSLLAGQNNEQFF | 15 | TRBV9 | few | . | TRBJ2-1
TGTGCCAGTACCCCCGGGACAGGTGATTTTACCGGGGAGCTGTTTTTT | CASTPGTGDFTGELFF | 16 | TRBV19 | few | TRBD1 | TRBJ2-2
TGTGCCAGCAGGGCCCCGGGAGGGGACACTGAAGCTTTCTTT | CASRAPGGDTEAFF | 14 | TRBV28 | . | . | TRBJ1-1
TGTGCCAGCAGCCAAGATGGTGTGGGCACAGATACGCAGTATTTT | CASSQDGVGTDTQYF | 15 | TRBV4-1 | few | . | TRBJ2-3
TGTGCCAGCAGCTTGACCAGGGCGTCCTACAATGAGCAGTTCTTC | CASSLTRASYNEQFF | 15 | TRBV5-6 | few | . | TRBJ2-1
TGTGCCATCACCCGGACAGGGGTGAGATACGAGCAGTACTTC | CAITRTGVRYEQYF | 14 | TRBV10-3 | few | TRBD1 | TRBJ2-7
TGCGCCAGCAGCCTGGGGAGCGAATTCTCTGGAAACACCATATATTTT | CASSLGSEFSGNTIYF | 16 | TRBV5-1 | . | . | TRBJ1-3
TGTGCCACCAGCAGAGATCTTTCTGGAAACACCATATATTTT | CATSRDLSGNTIYF | 14 | TRBV15 | . | . | TRBJ1-3
TGTGCCAGCAGTGAATACTCCACACGCAATGAAAAACTGTTTTTT | CASSEYSTRNEKLFF | 15 | TRBV25-1 | . | . | TRBJ1-4
TGTGCCAGCAGCTTGGGGCCGCAAGTATACGAGCAGTACTTC | CASSLGPQVYEQYF | 14 | TRBV7-9 | few | . | TRBJ2-7
TGTGCCTGGAGTGAAGCGGTGAACACCGGGGAGCTGTTTTTT | CAWSEAVNTGELFF | 14 | TRBV30 | . | . | TRBJ2-2
TGTGCCAGCAGTGAGTACAGCGGGGGGACCACAGATACGCAGTATTTT | CASSEYSGGTTDTQYF | 16 | TRBV25-1 | few | TRBD2 | TRBJ2-3
TGTGCCAGCAGCTCAGGACAAGGGAACACCGGGGAGCTGTTTTTT | CASSSGQGNTGELFF | 15 | TRBV7-3 | . | . | TRBJ2-2
TGTGCCAGCTCACCTTCCGGGACACGCGAGGATTCACCCCTCCACTTT | CASSPSGTREDSPLHF | 16 | TRBV18 | . | . | TRBJ1-6
TGTGCCAGCAGTTCAGTCAGAGCATACGAGCAGTACTTC | CASSSVRAYEQYF | 13 | TRBV6-5 | . | . | TRBJ2-7
TGTGCCAGCAACGAGGCCCCCAGGGGTGAGCAGTTCTTC | CASNEAPRGEQFF | 13 | TRBV2 | few | . | TRBJ2-1
TGTGCCAGCAGACCAGACAGAGCCCCCGGGGAGACCCAGTACTTC | CASRPDRAPGETQYF | 15 | TRBV7-9 | few | . | TRBJ2-5